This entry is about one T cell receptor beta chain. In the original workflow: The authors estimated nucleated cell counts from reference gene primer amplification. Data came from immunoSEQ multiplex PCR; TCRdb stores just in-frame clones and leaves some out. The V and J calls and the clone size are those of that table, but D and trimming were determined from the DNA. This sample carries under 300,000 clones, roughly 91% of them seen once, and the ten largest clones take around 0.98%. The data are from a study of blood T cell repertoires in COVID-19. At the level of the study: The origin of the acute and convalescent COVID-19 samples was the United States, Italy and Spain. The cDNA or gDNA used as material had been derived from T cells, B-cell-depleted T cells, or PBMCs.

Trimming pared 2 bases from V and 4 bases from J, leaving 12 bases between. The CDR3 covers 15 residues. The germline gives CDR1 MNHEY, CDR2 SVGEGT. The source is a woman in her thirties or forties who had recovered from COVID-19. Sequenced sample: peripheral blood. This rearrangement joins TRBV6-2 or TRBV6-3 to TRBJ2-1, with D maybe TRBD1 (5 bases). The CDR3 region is CASSYGAPPYNEQFF. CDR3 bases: TGTGCCAGCAGTTACGGGGCCCCCCCTTACAATGAGCAGTTCTTC.